This T cell receptor beta chain was captured by sequencing in a study of blood T cell repertoires in COVID-19. This clone came up a few times. Sequenced by immunoSEQ multiplex PCR; TCRdb stores in-frame clones only, minus some. The repertoire holds fewer than 200,000 clones, with approximately 74% as singletons. The germline V gene encodes CDR1 LGHNA and CDR2 YSLEER. The CDR3 covers 16 residues. After removal of 0 bases from V and 0 bases from J, the junction contained 4 bases not matched to a gene. The J gene is TRBJ2-5, the V gene TRBV4-3, with 7 bases aligning to TRBD1. The receptor was derived from a woman at least 80 years old with acute or convalescent COVID-19. The sample consisted of peripheral blood. The CDR3 protein is CASSQERGPHQETQYF. Written as DNA, the CDR3 is TGCGCCAGCAGCCAAGAAAGGGGGCCACACCAAGAGACCCAGTACTTC.